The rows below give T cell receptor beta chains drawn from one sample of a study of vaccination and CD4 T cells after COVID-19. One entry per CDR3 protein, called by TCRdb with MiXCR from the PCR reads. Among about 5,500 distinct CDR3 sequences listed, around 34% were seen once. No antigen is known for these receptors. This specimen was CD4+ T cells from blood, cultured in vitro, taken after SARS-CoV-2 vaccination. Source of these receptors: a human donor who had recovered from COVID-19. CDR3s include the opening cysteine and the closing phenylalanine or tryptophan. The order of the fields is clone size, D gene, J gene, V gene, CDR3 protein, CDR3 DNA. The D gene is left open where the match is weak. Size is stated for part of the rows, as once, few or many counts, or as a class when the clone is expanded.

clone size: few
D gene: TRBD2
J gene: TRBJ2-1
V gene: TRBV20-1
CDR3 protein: CSARGLANPYNEQFF
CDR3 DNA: TGCAGTGCTAGAGGACTAGCGAATCCCTACAATGAGCAGTTCTTC

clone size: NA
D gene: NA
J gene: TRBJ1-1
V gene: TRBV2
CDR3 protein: CASSPTGIGYESTEAFF
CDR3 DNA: TGTGCCAGCAGTCCCACAGGGATAGGTTATGAATCCACTGAAGCTTTCTTT

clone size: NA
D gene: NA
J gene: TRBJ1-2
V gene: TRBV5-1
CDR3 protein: CASSPSLTDLWGYTF
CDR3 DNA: TGCGCCAGCAGCCCATCTCTGACAGACCTCTGGGGCTACACCTTC

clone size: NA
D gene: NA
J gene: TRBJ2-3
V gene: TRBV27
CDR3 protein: CASSLAGSTDTQYF
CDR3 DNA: TGTGCCAGCAGTTTAGCGGGGAGCACAGATACGCAGTATTTT

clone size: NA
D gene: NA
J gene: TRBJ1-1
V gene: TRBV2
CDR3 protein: CASSVGTSNTEAFF
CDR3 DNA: TGTGCCAGCAGTGTAGGGACATCTAACACTGAAGCTTTCTTT

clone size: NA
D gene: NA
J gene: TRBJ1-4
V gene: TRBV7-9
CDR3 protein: CASSSRGTGTNEKLFF
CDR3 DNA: TGTGCCAGCAGCTCACGGGGTACAGGAACTAATGAAAAACTGTTTTTT

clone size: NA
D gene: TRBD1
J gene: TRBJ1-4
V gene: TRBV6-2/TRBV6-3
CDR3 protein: CASSSTGTGDEKLFF
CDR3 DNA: TGTGCCAGCAGCTCTACCGGGACAGGGGACGAAAAACTGTTTTTT

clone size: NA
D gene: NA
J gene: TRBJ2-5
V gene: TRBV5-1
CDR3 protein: CASRPPERETQYF
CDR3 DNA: TGCGCCAGCCGGCCACCAGAACGAGAGACCCAGTACTTC

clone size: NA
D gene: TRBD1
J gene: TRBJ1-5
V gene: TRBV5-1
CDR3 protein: CASSWDRNQPQHF
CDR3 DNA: TGCGCCAGCAGCTGGGACAGGAATCAGCCCCAGCATTTT

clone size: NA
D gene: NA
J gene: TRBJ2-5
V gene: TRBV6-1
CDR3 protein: CARIRSQQETQYF
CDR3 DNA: TGTGCCAGAATAAGAAGCCAGCAAGAGACCCAGTACTTC

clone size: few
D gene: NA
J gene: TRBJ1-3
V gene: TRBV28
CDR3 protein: CASSPMAIGNTIYF
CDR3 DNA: TGTGCCAGCAGCCCGATGGCCATCGGAAACACCATATATTTT

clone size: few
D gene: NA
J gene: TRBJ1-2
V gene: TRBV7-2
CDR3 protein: CASSFSSLRFYGYTF
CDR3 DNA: TGTGCCAGCAGCTTTAGCAGTTTAAGGTTCTATGGCTACACCTTC

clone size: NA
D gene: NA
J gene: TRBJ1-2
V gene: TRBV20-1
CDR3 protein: CSARDLKGGYGYTF
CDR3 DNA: TGCAGTGCTAGAGATCTTAAGGGCGGCTATGGCTACACCTTC

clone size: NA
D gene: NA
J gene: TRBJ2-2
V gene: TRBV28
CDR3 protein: CASSLSVGELFF
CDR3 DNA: TGTGCCAGCAGTTTATCGGTCGGGGAGCTGTTTTTT

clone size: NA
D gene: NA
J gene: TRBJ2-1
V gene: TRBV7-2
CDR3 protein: CASSVGQGRQFF
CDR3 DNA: TGTGCCAGCAGCGTAGGGCAAGGGCGGCAGTTCTTC

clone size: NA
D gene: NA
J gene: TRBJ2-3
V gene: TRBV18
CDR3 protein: CASSPSDTQYF
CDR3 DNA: TGTGCCAGCTCACCTTCGGATACGCAGTATTTT

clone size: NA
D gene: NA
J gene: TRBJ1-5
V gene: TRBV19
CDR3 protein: CASSIDFAGLGQPQHF
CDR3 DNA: TGTGCCAGTAGTATAGATTTTGCCGGCCTAGGACAGCCCCAGCATTTT

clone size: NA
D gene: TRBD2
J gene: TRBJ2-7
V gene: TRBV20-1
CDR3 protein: CSATSGRGFSYEQYF
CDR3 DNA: TGCAGTGCTACTAGCGGGAGGGGATTCTCCTACGAGCAGTACTTC

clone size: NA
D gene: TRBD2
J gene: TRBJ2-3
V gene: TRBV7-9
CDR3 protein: CASSSGLAGELDTQYF
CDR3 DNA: TGTGCCAGCAGCTCGGGACTAGCGGGAGAGCTAGATACGCAGTATTTT

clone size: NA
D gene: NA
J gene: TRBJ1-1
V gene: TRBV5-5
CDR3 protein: CASSLGPMGTEAFF
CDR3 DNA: TGTGCCAGCAGCTTGGGCCCTATGGGGACTGAAGCTTTCTTT

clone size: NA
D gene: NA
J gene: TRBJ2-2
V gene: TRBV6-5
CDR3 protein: CASSYSPGMNTGELFF
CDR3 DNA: TGTGCCAGCAGTTACTCGCCGGGGATGAACACCGGGGAGCTGTTTTTT

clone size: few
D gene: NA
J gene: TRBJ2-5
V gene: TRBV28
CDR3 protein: CASRYQETQYF
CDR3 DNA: TGTGCCAGCAGATACCAAGAGACCCAGTACTTC

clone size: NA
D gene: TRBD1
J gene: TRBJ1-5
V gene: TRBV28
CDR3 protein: CASSLDRVNLGYQPQHF
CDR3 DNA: TGTGCCAGCAGTTTAGACAGGGTAAATTTAGGGTACCAGCCCCAGCATTTT

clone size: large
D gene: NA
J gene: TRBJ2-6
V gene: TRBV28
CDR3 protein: CASSAGLSGANVLTF
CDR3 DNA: TGTGCCAGCAGTGCGGGTCTCTCTGGGGCCAACGTCCTGACTTTC

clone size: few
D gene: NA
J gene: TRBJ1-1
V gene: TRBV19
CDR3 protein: CASSMTANTEAFF
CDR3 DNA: TGTGCCAGTAGTATGACGGCGAACACTGAAGCTTTCTTT

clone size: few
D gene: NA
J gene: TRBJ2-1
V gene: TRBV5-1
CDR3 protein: CASSFGGLKSNEQFF
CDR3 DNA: TGCGCCAGCAGCTTTGGGGGACTCAAGTCCAATGAGCAGTTCTTC

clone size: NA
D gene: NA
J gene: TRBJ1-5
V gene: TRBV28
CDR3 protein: CASKAGSIGNQPQHF
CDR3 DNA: TGTGCCAGCAAGGCGGGGTCGATAGGCAATCAGCCCCAGCATTTT

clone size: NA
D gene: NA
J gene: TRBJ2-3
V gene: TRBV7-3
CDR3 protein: CASSLLSVTGTDTQYF
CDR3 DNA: TGTGCCAGCAGCTTACTTAGCGTCACAGGCACAGATACGCAGTATTTT

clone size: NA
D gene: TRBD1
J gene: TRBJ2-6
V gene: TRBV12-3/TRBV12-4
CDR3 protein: CASSSGGAGANVLTF
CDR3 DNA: TGTGCCAGCAGTTCAGGGGGCGCTGGGGCCAACGTCCTGACTTTC

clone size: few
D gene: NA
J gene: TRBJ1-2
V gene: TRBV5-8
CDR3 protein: CASSSRAGRGGYTF
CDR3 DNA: TGTGCCAGCAGCTCCCGTGCAGGTCGAGGTGGCTACACCTTC

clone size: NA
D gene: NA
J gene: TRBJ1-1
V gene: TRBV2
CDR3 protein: CASIPRDSVYTEAFF
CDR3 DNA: TGTGCCAGCATCCCCCGGGACTCTGTTTACACTGAAGCTTTCTTT